Listed below are T cell receptor beta chains from one sample, sequenced in a study of blood T cell repertoires in COVID-19. Profiling relied on immunoSEQ multiplex PCR, and the TCRdb table lists in-frame clones only, not all of them. The sample lists roughly 250,000 clones, over 75% occurring once. The specimen sequenced was peripheral blood. These receptors were collected from a human donor with COVID-19, enrolled during active disease. The donor label of this sample is uncertain. Each CDR3 is given with its conserved first and last residue. A D gene is named only where the DNA matches it firmly. Clone size is given for some rows only: seen once, a few or many times, or a class if the clone is expanded.

size,D,J,V,CDR3,DNA
.,TRBD1,TRBJ1-3,TRBV11-2,CASSPTGTVRVNTIYF,TGTGCCAGCAGCCCCACCGGGACAGTAAGGGTGAACACCATATATTTT
.,.,TRBJ1-2,TRBV29-1,CSVGTGNYGYTF,TGCAGCGTTGGTACGGGGAACTATGGCTACACCTTC
.,TRBD1,TRBJ1-1,TRBV29-1,CSVGDRGAEAFF,TGCAGCGTGGGGGACAGGGGCGCTGAAGCTTTCTTT
.,TRBD1,TRBJ1-2,TRBV2,CASSVDQGAYYGYTF,TGTGCCAGCAGTGTGGACCAGGGGGCGTATTATGGCTACACCTTC
.,.,TRBJ1-2,TRBV19,CASSVGQQGYGYTF,TGTGCCAGTAGTGTAGGACAGCAAGGCTATGGCTACACCTTC
once,.,TRBJ2-3,TRBV9,CASSVDPTPGADTQYF,TGTGCCAGCAGCGTTGACCCAACACCCGGGGCAGATACGCAGTATTTT
.,.,TRBJ2-2,TRBV19,CASTYAKGANTGELFF,TGTGCCAGTACCTATGCGAAAGGGGCGAACACCGGGGAGCTGTTTTTT
.,.,TRBJ2-1,TRBV19,CASSGYRVNEQFF,TGTGCCAGTAGTGGATACAGGGTCAATGAGCAGTTCTTC
.,.,TRBJ2-3,TRBV19,CASREGVGSTQYF,TGTGCCAGTAGAGAGGGGGTTGGGAGTACGCAGTATTTT
.,.,TRBJ2-1,TRBV4-3,CASSQAWLKSLNEQFF,TGCGCCAGCAGCCAAGCGTGGCTTAAATCCCTCAATGAGCAGTTCTTC
.,.,TRBJ2-5,TRBV18,CASSPPGRYQETQYF,TGTGCCAGCTCACCACCTGGGAGATACCAAGAGACCCAGTACTTC
.,.,TRBJ1-1,TRBV28,CASTVQGGSNTEAFF,TGTGCCAGCACAGTTCAGGGTGGATCGAACACTGAAGCTTTCTTT
.,.,TRBJ2-3,TRBV14,CASSQGSSAPSTDTQYF,TGTGCCAGCAGCCAAGGATCTAGCGCCCCTAGCACAGATACGCAGTATTTT